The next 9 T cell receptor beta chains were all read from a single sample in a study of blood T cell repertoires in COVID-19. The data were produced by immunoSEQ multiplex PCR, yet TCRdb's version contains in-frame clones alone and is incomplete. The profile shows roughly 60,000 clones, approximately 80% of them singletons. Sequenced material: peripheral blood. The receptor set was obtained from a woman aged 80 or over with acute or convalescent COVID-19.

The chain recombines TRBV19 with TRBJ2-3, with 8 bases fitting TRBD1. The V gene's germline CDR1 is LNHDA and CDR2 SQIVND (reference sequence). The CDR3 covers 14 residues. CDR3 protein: CASRGRGRTDTQYF. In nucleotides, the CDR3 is TGTGCAAGCCGAGGCAGGGGGCGCACAGATACGCAGTATTTT.

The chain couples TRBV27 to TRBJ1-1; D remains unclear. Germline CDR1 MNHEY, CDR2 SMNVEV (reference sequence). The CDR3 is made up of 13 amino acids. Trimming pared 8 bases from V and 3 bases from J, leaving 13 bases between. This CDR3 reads CASRREWDTEAFF. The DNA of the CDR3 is TGTGCCAGCCGGAGAGAATGGGACACTGAAGCTTTCTTT.

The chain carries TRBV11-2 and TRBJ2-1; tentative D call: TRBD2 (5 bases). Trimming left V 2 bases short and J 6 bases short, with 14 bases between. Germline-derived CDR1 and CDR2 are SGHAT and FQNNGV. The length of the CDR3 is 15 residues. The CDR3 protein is CASSLSTSGSNEQFF. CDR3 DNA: TGTGCCAGCAGCTTAAGTACCAGCGGAAGCAATGAGCAGTTCTTC.

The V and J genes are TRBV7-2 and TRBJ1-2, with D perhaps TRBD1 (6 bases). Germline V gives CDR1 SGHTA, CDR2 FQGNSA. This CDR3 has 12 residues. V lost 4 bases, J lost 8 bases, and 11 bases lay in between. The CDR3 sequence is CASSSNRAGYTF. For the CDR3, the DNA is TGTGCCAGCAGCTCAAACAGGGCCGGCTACACCTTC.

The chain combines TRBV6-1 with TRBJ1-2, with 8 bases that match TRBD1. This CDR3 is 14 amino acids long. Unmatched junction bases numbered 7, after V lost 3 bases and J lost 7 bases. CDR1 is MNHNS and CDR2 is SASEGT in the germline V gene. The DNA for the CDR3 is TGTGCCAGCAGTGAGTACAGGGGGGGCTCTGGCTACACCTTC. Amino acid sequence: CASSEYRGGSGYTF.

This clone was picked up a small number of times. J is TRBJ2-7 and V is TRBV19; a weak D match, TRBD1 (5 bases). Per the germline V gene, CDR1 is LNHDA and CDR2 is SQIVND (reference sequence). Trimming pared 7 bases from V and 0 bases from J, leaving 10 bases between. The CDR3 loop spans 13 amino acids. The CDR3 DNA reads TGTGCCAGTAAACCAGGGCACTCCTACGAGCAGTACTTC. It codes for CASKPGHSYEQYF.

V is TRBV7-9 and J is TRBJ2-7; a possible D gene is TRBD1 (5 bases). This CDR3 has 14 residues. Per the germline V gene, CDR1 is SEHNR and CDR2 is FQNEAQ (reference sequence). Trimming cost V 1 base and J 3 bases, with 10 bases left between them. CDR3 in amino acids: CASSLGVRVYEQYF. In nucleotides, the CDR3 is TGTGCCAGCAGCTTAGGTGTCAGGGTCTACGAGCAGTACTTC.

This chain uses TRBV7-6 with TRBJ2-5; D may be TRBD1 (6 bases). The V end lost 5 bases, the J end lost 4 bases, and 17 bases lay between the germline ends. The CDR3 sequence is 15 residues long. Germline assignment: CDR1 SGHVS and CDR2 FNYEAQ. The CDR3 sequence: CASSPLVSGVETQYF. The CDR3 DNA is TGTGCCAGCAGCCCCCTAGTGTCAGGGGTAGAGACCCAGTACTTC.

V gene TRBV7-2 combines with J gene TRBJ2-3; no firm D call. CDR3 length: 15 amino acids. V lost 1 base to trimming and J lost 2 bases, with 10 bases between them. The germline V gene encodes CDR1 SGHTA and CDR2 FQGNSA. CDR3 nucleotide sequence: TGTGCCAGCAGCTTAGGACGAGGAGCCACAGATACGCAGTATTTT. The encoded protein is CASSLGRGATDTQYF.